This entry concerns a single TCR beta chain. V lost 3 bases to trimming and J lost 1 base, with 12 bases between them. CDR3 length equals 15 residues. Germline V CDR1 and CDR2: SGHNT, YYREEE (reference sequence). Treatment here: randomized to nivolumab then ipilimumab (arm A) or the reverse (arm B). These data come from a study of sequential checkpoint blockade in melanoma. The method was immunoSEQ multiplex PCR; TCRdb's version includes in-frame clones alone and lacks a portion of them. Of 13,000 or so clones listed, roughly 50% were seen once; the top ten hold roughly 15%. This clonotype was sampled from a human donor with melanoma. This chain connects TRBV5-4 to TRBJ2-3, with D perhaps TRBD1 (5 bases). Sequences were derived from CD8+ T cells sorted from blood (inferred from file names), sampled from a patient given nivolumab and ipilimumab in sequence. Here the CDR3 reads CASSSQGWGTDTQYF. The DNA for the CDR3 is TGTGCCAGCAGCTCGCAGGGTTGGGGCACAGATACGCAGTATTTT.